The 31 T cell receptor beta chains below all came from one sample that was sequenced in a study of Graves' ophthalmopathy and Graves' hyperthyroidism. The sequenced template was RNA, covering the TCR beta CDR3 region. Second-round multiplex PCR came after a first-round RT-PCR that employed HTBI primers. One entry per CDR3 protein results from TCRdb running MiXCR on the multiplex PCR reads. Of some 390,000 distinct CDR3 sequences in the sample, around 18% were seen once. Sequencing was carried out using peripheral blood. The receptors derive from a woman younger than 35 with Graves' ophthalmopathy.

This clonotype was seen ten or more times. The V and J genes are TRBV11-2 and TRBJ2-7, with no clear D. Between the trimmed V and J ends, which lost 1 base and 3 bases, there was a span of 7 bases. The CDR3 sequence is 13 residues long. Germline CDR1 SGHAT, CDR2 FQNNGV. CDR3 DNA sequence: TGTGCCAGCAGCTTAGGGCTAATCTACGAGCAGTACTTC. This sequence encodes CASSLGLIYEQYF.

This clonotype appeared many times. The chain recombines TRBV7-9 with TRBJ2-7; possibly TRBD1 for D (6 bases). The V end lost 1 base, the J end lost 3 bases, and 13 bases lay between the germline ends. CDR1 and CDR2 (germline): SEHNR, FQNEAQ (reference sequence). The CDR3 extends over 15 amino acids. CDR3 nucleotide sequence: TGTGCCAGCAGCTTAGTGGCGGACAGAGGCTACGAGCAGTACTTC. This codes for CASSLVADRGYEQYF.

A remark on this clonotype: A much larger clone differs from this one at a single base, so this may be a read error. This chain joins TRBV7-2 and TRBJ1-6; perhaps TRBD1 as D (5 bases). Trimming pared 3 bases from V and 5 bases from J, leaving 14 bases between. The CDR3 length is 16 residues. Germline V gene data show CDR1 as SGHTA and CDR2 as FQGNSA. The CDR3: CASSFYKGPNNSPLHF. The DNA for the CDR3 is TGTGCCAGCAGCTTTTACAAGGGGCCTAATAATTCACCCCTCCACTTT.

This clonotype was seen many times. The V gene is TRBV6-5, the J gene TRBJ2-7; no reliable D call. This CDR3 comprises 13 residues. The V end was cut by 0 bases, the J end by 4 bases, with 7 bases between. Per germline, CDR1 MNHEY and CDR2 SVGAGI. The DNA for the CDR3 is TGTGCCAGCAGTTACTCAATAGCTTACGAGCAGTACTTC. Residues: CASSYSIAYEQYF.

This clonotype was seen ten or more times. J is TRBJ1-5 and V is TRBV6-5, with D possibly matching TRBD1 (5 bases). CDR1 is MNHEY and CDR2 is SVGAGI in the germline V gene. Trimming left V 0 bases short and J 3 bases short, with 9 bases between. CDR3 length equals 15 residues. The DNA of the CDR3 is TGTGCCAGCAGTTACTCACCGGGGCCCAATCAGCCCCAGCATTTT. This codes for CASSYSPGPNQPQHF.

Ten or more counts support this clonotype. V and J are TRBV6-5 and TRBJ2-7; D possibly corresponds to TRBD1 (6 bases). The germline V and J ends were trimmed by 0 bases and 3 bases, with 12 bases remaining between them. This CDR3 comprises 15 residues. Germline CDR1 reads MNHEY; CDR2 reads SVGAGI. CDR3 nucleotides: TGTGCCAGCAGTTACTCGTGGGACACGGACTACGAGCAGTACTTC. This codes for CASSYSWDTDYEQYF.

This clonotype showed up just a few times. The chain joins TRBV29-1 to TRBJ2-7; D possibly matches TRBD1 or TRBD2 (5 bases each). The germline CDR1 and CDR2 sequences are SQVTM and ANQGSEA. V lost 4 bases and J lost 3, with 19 bases in between. The CDR3 spans 15 residues. The CDR3 sequence: CSVAGPNRYFYEQYF. As DNA, the CDR3 is TGCAGCGTTGCGGGGCCCAACCGATACTTCTACGAGCAGTACTTC.

The chain uses TRBV4-3 and TRBJ2-2; no firm D call. V was trimmed by 0 bases and J by 0 bases, leaving 11 bases between them. This CDR3 comprises 17 residues. Germline V gene lookup returns CDR1 LGHNA and CDR2 YSLEER. The DNA of the CDR3 is TGCGCCAGCAGCCAAGATGGCGCGTTCGCGAACACCGGGGAGCTGTTTTTT. Encoded protein: CASSQDGAFANTGELFF.

This clonotype has a count of ten or more. V usage is TRBV7-8 and J usage is TRBJ1-1; tentatively, D is TRBD1 (5 bases). V was trimmed by 1 base and J by 5 bases, leaving 20 bases between them. The CDR3 consists of 17 residues. The germline gives CDR1 SGHVS, CDR2 FQNEAQ. CDR3 protein: CASSLGGEGKVGTEAFF. The DNA of the CDR3 is TGTGCCAGCAGCTTAGGGGGAGAGGGGAAGGTGGGAACTGAAGCTTTCTTT.

This clonotype was counted many times. The rearrangement links TRBV7-3 to TRBJ1-1, with a possible D match to TRBD1 (5 bases). The CDR3 totals 14 residues. Trimming cost V 5 bases and J 5 bases, with 15 bases left between them. Germline V gene lookup returns CDR1 SGHTA and CDR2 FQGTGA. The CDR3 DNA follows: TGTGCCAGCAGCCTCGACTTTGGGGGTACTGAAGCTTTCTTT. Amino acids: CASSLDFGGTEAFF.

This clonotype was detected many times. V usage is TRBV7-9 and J usage is TRBJ2-5; 12 nucleotides line up with TRBD2. The J segment lost 4 bases and the V segment lost 5 bases, leaving 8 bases of the junction unmatched. Germline lookup yields CDR1 SEHNR and CDR2 FQNEAQ (reference sequence). This CDR3 region has 16 residues. Written as DNA, the CDR3 is TGTGCCAGCAGCCCCCGACTAGCGGGAGATGGAGAGACCCAGTACTTC. It is translated as CASSPRLAGDGETQYF.

This clonotype was seen many times. A junction boundary mismatches the germline segment, possibly from a read error. The V and J genes are TRBV15 and TRBJ2-2; D may correspond to TRBD1 or TRBD2 (5 bases each). Germline V gives CDR1 LNHNV, CDR2 YYDKDF (reference sequence). This CDR3 is built from 14 residues. CDR3 DNA sequence: TGTGCCACCAGCAAAGGGACGAACGCCGGGGAGCTGTTTTTT. Its translation: CATSKGTNAGELFF.

In this sample, this clonotype turned up many times. The rearrangement joins TRBV6-2 or TRBV6-3 to TRBJ2-6; possible D gene TRBD1, 5 bases. The length of the CDR3 is 15 residues. V lost 6 bases and J 5 bases, leaving 14 bases between the germline ends. The V gene's germline CDR1 is MNHEY and CDR2 SVGEGT. The chain's CDR3 is CASSPPQAWANVLTF. The CDR3 DNA reads TGTGCCAGCAGCCCCCCACAGGCCTGGGCCAACGTCCTGACTTTC.

This clonotype was detected ten times or more. The genes are TRBV19 and TRBJ2-2; D could derive from TRBD1 or TRBD2 (6 bases each). CDR1 and CDR2 from the germline V gene are LNHDA and SQIVND (reference sequence). V was trimmed by 7 bases and J by 5 bases, leaving 23 bases between them. The length of the CDR3 is 17 residues. This chain's CDR3 is CASIPKVGGVRTGELFF. The CDR3 DNA is TGTGCCAGTATCCCCAAGGTGGGGGGCGTAAGGACCGGGGAGCTGTTTTTT.

The chain carries TRBV28 and TRBJ1-6; D not resolved. The CDR3 is 16 amino acids. Germline CDR1 is MDHEN and CDR2 is SYDVKM. V lost 1 base and J 0 bases, leaving 7 bases between the germline ends. CDR3 sequence: CASSLSPSSYNSPLHF. The DNA for the CDR3 is TGTGCCAGCAGTTTATCTCCGAGCTCCTATAATTCACCCCTCCACTTT.

There are many counts of this clonotype. V usage is TRBV19 and J usage is TRBJ1-1; 7 bases fit TRBD1. CDR3 length: 15 residues. Germline V gene sequence: CDR1 LNHDA, CDR2 SQIVND (reference sequence). After removal of 5 bases from V and 6 bases from J, the junction contained 12 bases not matched to a gene. Here the CDR3 reads CASSESTGHAAEAFF. As DNA, the CDR3 is TGTGCCAGTAGTGAATCGACAGGGCACGCCGCTGAAGCTTTCTTT.

This clonotype was detected ten times or more. The rearrangement joins TRBV7-9 to TRBJ1-1; D is uncertain. V lost 5 bases and J 1 base, leaving 14 bases between the germline ends. CDR3 length equals 15 residues. CDR1 and CDR2 from the germline V gene are SEHNR and FQNEAQ (reference sequence). Here the CDR3 reads CASSPTRGANTEAFF. Here the CDR3 DNA reads TGTGCCAGCAGCCCCACCCGGGGAGCGAACACTGAAGCTTTCTTT.

This clonotype was seen many times. This chain joins TRBV6-5 and TRBJ2-3; D remains ambiguous. V was pared by 0 bases and J by 2 bases, with 9 bases between. Germline V lookup: CDR1 MNHEY, CDR2 SVGAGI. This CDR3 comprises 15 residues. Here the CDR3 reads CASSYSTDNTDTQYF. In DNA form, the CDR3 reads TGTGCCAGCAGTTACTCGACTGACAACACAGATACGCAGTATTTT.

This clonotype was counted ten times or more. This chain uses TRBV20-1 with TRBJ2-7; TRBD1 matches at 9 bases. Germline V gives CDR1 DFQATT, CDR2 SNEGSKA (reference sequence). The CDR3 runs 12 residues. V lost 6 bases and J lost 2; bases outside the gene matches: 2. CDR3 nucleotide sequence: TGCAGTGCCAGGGACAGGGCCTACGAGCAGTACTTC. Translating gives CSARDRAYEQYF.

This clonotype was found many times. Because it lacks the conserved phenylalanine or tryptophan at the end, this CDR3 is likely a read error. This chain joins TRBV12-3 or TRBV12-4 and TRBJ1-2, with no clear D. The CDR3 has 14 amino acids. Trimming left V 6 bases short and J 7 bases short, with 18 bases between. For the CDR3, the DNA is TGTGCCAGCAGCCCTCCCCAGGCGAGTGGTGGCTACACCTCC. This encodes CASSPPQASGGYTS.

In this sample, this clonotype turned up many times. The chain uses TRBV28 and TRBJ1-1; D remains ambiguous. The V gene's germline CDR1 is MDHEN and CDR2 SYDVKM. The CDR3 runs to 13 residues. Trimming removed 11 bases at V and 0 bases at J, with 13 bases between. For the CDR3, the DNA is TGTGCCTGCCTTGGGAAATTGAACACTGAAGCTTTCTTT. Its protein product is CACLGKLNTEAFF.

There are many counts of this clonotype. CDR3 amino acids: CASSPGTHYGYTF. The CDR3 nucleotides are TGTGCCAGTAGTCCGGGGACGCACTATGGCTACACCTTC. The chain joins TRBV19 to TRBJ1-2; D is perhaps TRBD1 (5 bases). The V end lost 5 bases, the J end lost 3 bases, and 10 bases lay between the germline ends. The CDR3 consists of 13 residues. Germline V gene lookup returns CDR1 LNHDA and CDR2 SQIVND (reference sequence).

Ten or more counts support this clonotype. V usage is TRBV9 and J usage is TRBJ2-5; 8 bases are shared with TRBD1. V lost 0 bases, J lost 5 bases, and 9 bases stayed unmatched. Germline values: CDR1 SGDLS, CDR2 YYNGEE. The CDR3 has 16 residues. CDR3: CASSVVDRGSGETQYF. The CDR3 bases are TGTGCCAGCAGCGTAGTAGACAGGGGCTCGGGGGAGACCCAGTACTTC.

CDR3 in DNA: TGTGCCAGCAGCAACCAGGGACAGGGCAATCAGCCCCAGCATTTT. It is translated as CASSNQGQGNQPQHF. This chain connects TRBV11-2 to TRBJ1-5, with 8 bases identical to TRBD1. V shed 5 bases and J 2 bases; nucleotides not matched to a gene: 5. This CDR3 region has 15 residues. The germline V gene has CDR1 SGHAT and CDR2 FQNNGV.

The sample holds many counts of this clonotype. The rearrangement uses TRBV24-1 and TRBJ2-2; 9 bases map to TRBD1. V shed 4 bases, J shed 6 bases, and the junction held 8 bases outside the gene matches. CDR1 and CDR2 from the germline V gene are KGHDR and SFDVKD. This CDR3 contains 16 residues. The CDR3 sequence: CATSDPGTGRSGELFF. CDR3 DNA: TGTGCCACCAGTGACCCCGGGACAGGGAGGTCCGGGGAGCTGTTTTTT.

This clonotype was seen once. The V call is TRBV28, the J call TRBJ2-3; 7 bases align to TRBD1. Germline V gene sequence: CDR1 MDHEN, CDR2 SYDVKM. CDR3 length: 15 amino acids. After removal of 2 bases from V and 5 bases from J, the junction contained 7 bases not matched to a gene. The chain's CDR3 is CASSLRQGTEDTQYF. The CDR3 DNA sequence: TGTGCCAGCAGTTTAAGACAGGGAACTGAAGATACGCAGTATTTT.

The chain carries TRBV5-1 and TRBJ1-2; D is unclear. With 1 base removed from V and 5 bases from J, the gap between germline ends came to 12 bases. The CDR3 length is 14 residues. CDR1 SGHRS and CDR2 YFSETQ come from the germline V gene. CDR3 in DNA: TGCGCCAGCAGCTTGTCCCTCAGTGGGTATGGCTACACCTTC. This translates into CASSLSLSGYGYTF.

There are many counts of this clonotype. The J gene is TRBJ2-7, the V gene TRBV27, with 10 positions matching TRBD1. This CDR3 contains 17 residues. V shed 0 bases and J 4 bases; nucleotides not matched to a gene: 9. Germline values: CDR1 MNHEY, CDR2 SMNVEV (reference sequence). The CDR3 is CASSLSPSTGGKYEQYF. In DNA, the CDR3 is TGTGCCAGCAGTTTATCCCCGTCGACAGGGGGCAAATACGAGCAGTACTTC.

In this sample, this clonotype turned up many times. This chain connects TRBV7-2 to TRBJ1-5; a weak D match, TRBD1 (5 bases). The CDR3 consists of 14 residues. The V gene lost 4 bases and the J gene lost 6 bases, with 13 bases spanning the gap. Germline V gives CDR1 SGHTA, CDR2 FQGNSA. CDR3 protein: CASSSDPGLQPQHF. The CDR3 nucleotides are TGTGCCAGCAGCTCGGACCCAGGGCTTCAGCCCCAGCATTTT.

Many counts were recorded for this clonotype. The chain is built from TRBV12-3 or TRBV12-4 and TRBJ1-5; 7 bases agree with TRBD1. The junction had 8 bases not matched to a gene; V was cut back by 5 bases and J by 1 base. The CDR3 length is 16 residues. The CDR3 sequence: CASSPTGRASNQPQHF. CDR3 DNA sequence: TGTGCCAGCAGTCCGACAGGGAGGGCCAGCAATCAGCCCCAGCATTTT.

This clonotype was counted a single time. V and J are TRBV20-1 and TRBJ2-5, with 7 bases identical to TRBD2. V trimming: 0 bases; J trimming: 5 bases; junction bases outside the gene matches: 9. CDR1 and CDR2 from the germline V gene are DFQATT and SNEGSKA (reference sequence). The CDR3 runs 15 residues. The CDR3 is CSARDQASGFETQYF. CDR3 DNA: TGCAGTGCTAGAGATCAGGCTAGCGGTTTTGAGACCCAGTACTTC.